Here is one TCR beta chain with its context. The antigen is undetermined. Combining a sample-barcoded 5' primer with a J-beta primer mix, a second PCR ran for about 7 to 11 cycles. TCRdb re-called the 5' RACE reads with MiXCR, one entry per CDR3 protein. Among fewer than 1.5 million distinct CDR3 sequences listed, around two fifths were seen once. These data belong to a study of blood T cells in healthy people across ages. About the study: Per two T cells, about one barcoded beta molecule was captured through template switching.

Germline-derived CDR1 and CDR2 are MNHEY and SVGEGT. The V gene end was trimmed by 6 bases and the J gene end by 3 bases; junction bases not matched to a gene: 10. This CDR3 has 17 amino acids. Broader study findings: Both higher diversity and more naive CD4+ cells marked long-lived donors when set against aged donors.

Every donor gave about 9 milliliters of peripheral blood. V and J are TRBV6-2 or TRBV6-3 and TRBJ2-3; 12 bases match TRBD2. This clonotype originated in a woman younger than 35 in good health. The sequencing sample was made of blood. The CDR3 sequence: CASSPSRLAGGTDTQYF. The CDR3 nucleotides read TGTGCCAGCAGCCCGAGTCGGCTAGCGGGAGGGACAGATACGCAGTATTTT.